The rows below give T cell receptor beta chains drawn from one sample of a study of beta chain features in type 1 diabetes. TCRdb's copy holds only in-frame clones and misses some; the assay was immunoSEQ multiplex PCR. Of 130,000 to 150,000 clones in the sample, less than 11% were seen once. Source material: naive CD4+ T cells from blood. The receptor source for this set is a young man in good health. Each CDR3 is given with its conserved first and last residue. A D gene is named only where the DNA matches it firmly. Some rows have no size entry. The others give once, few or many, or a class for an expanded clone.

TRBJ1-2,.,TRBV19,.,TGTGCCAGTAGTATGAGCCGCAGCGGGGGCGCAGAGGGGGTTTATGGCTACACCTTC,CASSMSRSGGAEGVYGYTF
TRBJ1-4,.,TRBV29-1,few,TGCAGCGTTGAAGATCAGGACAGCCATACTAATGAAAAACTGTTTTTT,CSVEDQDSHTNEKLFF
TRBJ2-5,.,TRBV19,few,TGTGCCAGTAGTATTAAATTGCAGCAAGAGACCCAGTACTTC,CASSIKLQQETQYF
TRBJ2-7,TRBD1,TRBV7-2,few,TGTGCCAGCAGCTCTCAGGGGGCGGGGGAGCAGTACTTC,CASSSQGAGEQYF
TRBJ2-3,TRBD2,TRBV7-9,many,TGTGCCAGCAGCGCAATAGCGGGGGGGCGTGCAGATACGCAGTATTTT,CASSAIAGGRADTQYF
TRBJ2-7,.,TRBV2,.,TGTGCCAGCAGGGCACAGATCTCCTACGAGCAGTACTTC,CASRAQISYEQYF
TRBJ2-4,.,TRBV4-1,few,TGCGCCAGCAGCCAGGCGGTGGACAAAAACATTCAGTACTTC,CASSQAVDKNIQYF
TRBJ2-5,.,TRBV5-1,.,TGCGCCAGCAGCTTGGACACATCGGAGACCCAGTACTTC,CASSLDTSETQYF
TRBJ1-1,TRBD1,TRBV7-2,.,TGTGCCAGCAGCATACAGGGGCTGAACACTGAAGCTTTCTTT,CASSIQGLNTEAFF
TRBJ2-5,.,TRBV23-1,many,TGCGCCAGCAGCTCACAAGCACGGCAGGGGGAGACCCAGTACTTC,CASSSQARQGETQYF
TRBJ2-1,TRBD1,TRBV7-8,few,TGTGCCAGCAGCTCCCGACAGGGGGCTGCGTATGAGCAGTTCTTC,CASSSRQGAAYEQFF
TRBJ2-1,TRBD1,TRBV10-3,.,TGTGCCATCAGAGACACCGGGACAGGGGAGTACGATGAGCAGTTCTTC,CAIRDTGTGEYDEQFF
TRBJ2-3,TRBD2,TRBV11-2,.,TGTGCCAGCAGCCACGCTTCCACCGGGACTAGCAGCCATACGCAGTATTTT,CASSHASTGTSSHTQYF
TRBJ2-7,TRBD2,TRBV6-5,.,TGTGCCTGCCGGGGGACTAGCGGGGGCCACGAGCAGTACTTC,CACRGTSGGHEQYF
TRBJ2-7,TRBD1,TRBV6-5,.,TGTGCCAGCAGACCTGGGACAGGGGCCGGCGAGGAGTACTTC,CASRPGTGAGEEYF
TRBJ2-2,.,TRBV19,.,TGTGCCAGTAGTCCTGGACACTACACCGGGGAGCTGTTTTTT,CASSPGHYTGELFF
TRBJ2-1,TRBD1,TRBV19,.,TGTGCCAGTAGTCCCGGACAGGGTTACAATGAGCAGTTCTTC,CASSPGQGYNEQFF
TRBJ2-6,TRBD1,TRBV30,.,TGTGCCTGGAGGGACCGGGACAGGGTCTCAGGGGCCAACGTCCTGACTTTC,CAWRDRDRVSGANVLTF
TRBJ2-7,.,TRBV15,.,TGTGCCACCAGCAGAGATCAGGCAGGGGCCTACGAGCAGTACTTC,CATSRDQAGAYEQYF
TRBJ1-2,.,TRBV4-3,.,TGCGCCAGCAGCCAAGATCTTCCAGGCTCCTATGGCTACACCTTC,CASSQDLPGSYGYTF
TRBJ1-2,.,TRBV18,few,TGTGCCAGCTCACCCGGAGAAGACTATGGCTACACCTTC,CASSPGEDYGYTF
TRBJ2-2,TRBD2,TRBV2,few,TGTGCCAGCAGGAAAGACATCGGACTAGCGGGCACCGGGGAGCTGTTTTTT,CASRKDIGLAGTGELFF
TRBJ2-5,.,TRBV6-6,few,TGTGCCAGCACCCGACAGGACCAAGAGACCCAGTACTTC,CASTRQDQETQYF
TRBJ2-5,.,TRBV6-5,few,TGTGCCAGCAGTCCCAGGGTTCTTGGAGAGACCCAGTACTTC,CASSPRVLGETQYF
TRBJ2-3,.,TRBV19,few,TGTGCCAGTGTAGAAGAGAATACGCAGTATTTT,CASVEENTQYF
TRBJ1-2,TRBD1,TRBV4-3,.,TGCGCCAGCAGCCAGGAGCCGACAGGGCCAGGGGGCTACACCTTC,CASSQEPTGPGGYTF
TRBJ1-2,TRBD1,TRBV7-9,many,TGTGCCAGCAGCCTTGGACAGGTCTATGGCTACACCTTC,CASSLGQVYGYTF
TRBJ1-1,.,TRBV4-1,few,TGCGCCAGCAGCCAAGATGGGAGGTTGAACACTGAAGCTTTCTTT,CASSQDGRLNTEAFF
TRBJ1-2,.,TRBV2,few,TGTGCCAGCAGAGGCAGGGCCTACTATGGCTACACCTTC,CASRGRAYYGYTF
TRBJ2-3,.,TRBV6-1,few,TGTGCCACCGGACAGTCCACAGATACGCAGTATTTT,CATGQSTDTQYF
TRBJ1-2,TRBD1,TRBV30,.,TGTGCCTGGAGTTCAGCCTTAGGGACAGACCGGAGGGACACCTTC,CAWSSALGTDRRDTF
TRBJ1-5,.,TRBV30,.,TGTGCCTGGAGTGTAGCTTGGGACGGGGGACTGGGCAATCAGCCCCAGCATTTT,CAWSVAWDGGLGNQPQHF
TRBJ2-1,TRBD2,TRBV6-6,.,TGTGCCAGCAGTTACTTAGCGGGGGGCCGAAATGAGCAGTTCTTC,CASSYLAGGRNEQFF
TRBJ2-7,TRBD1,TRBV6-5,.,TGTGCCAGCAGCAATAGACAGGGGGCCGAGCAGTACTTC,CASSNRQGAEQYF
TRBJ2-7,TRBD2,TRBV18,few,TGTGCCAGCTCACCCCGGACTAGCGGGGGCCCTACCTACGAGCAGTACTTC,CASSPRTSGGPTYEQYF
TRBJ2-3,.,TRBV6-5,few,TGTGCCAGCAGGACAGGAGGCACAGATACGCAGTATTTT,CASRTGGTDTQYF
TRBJ2-7,.,TRBV7-9,.,TGTGCCAGCAGCCTAACAGCCGTGAGCTCCTACGAGCAGTACTTC,CASSLTAVSSYEQYF
TRBJ1-4,.,TRBV30,.,TGTGCCTGGAGCGGGACACCGTCAGGAAAACTGTTTTTT,CAWSGTPSGKLFF
TRBJ2-5,TRBD2,TRBV6-5,.,TGTGCCAGCAGTTACGGGACTACACACGAGACCCAGTACTTC,CASSYGTTHETQYF
TRBJ2-5,TRBD2,TRBV6-6,few,TGTGCCAGCAGTTACTCGGGGGGAGGGGACCAAGAGACCCAGTACTTC,CASSYSGGGDQETQYF
TRBJ1-2,.,TRBV10-3,.,TGTGCCTCCTCGGGGGGGAACTATTTATCCGCCTACACCTTC,CASSGGNYLSAYTF
TRBJ1-4,.,TRBV5-1,.,TGCGCCAGCAGCTTGCCCCAACAAGGGGGAGACGAAAAACTGTTTTTT,CASSLPQQGGDEKLFF
TRBJ1-2,.,TRBV29-1,.,TGCAGCGCCCTAGGAGGATTTAGTGGCTACACCTTC,CSALGGFSGYTF
TRBJ2-1,.,TRBV11-2,.,TGTGCCAGCAGCTTAGATCTCGGGTTGTGGGAGCAGTTCTTC,CASSLDLGLWEQFF
TRBJ2-2,TRBD1,TRBV9,.,TGTGCCAGCAGCCGGACAGGGGGGACGAACACCGGGGAGCTGTTTTTT,CASSRTGGTNTGELFF
TRBJ2-1,.,TRBV6-1,.,TGTGCCAGTAATATGGGGGGGCGTGAGCAGTTCTTC,CASNMGGREQFF
TRBJ2-3,TRBD2,TRBV2,.,TGTGCCAGCGGGACTAGCGGGGCTGTAGATACGCAGTATTTT,CASGTSGAVDTQYF
TRBJ1-3,TRBD1,TRBV4-2,few,TGTGCCAGCAGCCAAGGCACCGGACAGGGAGCCGGAAACACCATATATTTT,CASSQGTGQGAGNTIYF
TRBJ2-7,TRBD1,TRBV11-2,few,TGTGCCAGCAGCTTCGGACAGGGGCGGGCTTACGAGCAGTACTTC,CASSFGQGRAYEQYF
TRBJ1-6,TRBD1,TRBV28,many,TGTGCACTACGAGGACAGGGAGGAGGATCACCCCTCCACTTT,CALRGQGGGSPLHF
TRBJ2-5,TRBD2,TRBV7-9,few,TGTGCCAGCAGCCAAGGGACTAGCGGGTACCAAGAGACCCAGTACTTC,CASSQGTSGYQETQYF
TRBJ2-1,TRBD2,TRBV9,.,TGTGCCAGCAGCACCCGCGGGAGCTCCTACAATGAGCAGTTCTTC,CASSTRGSSYNEQFF